Below, 16 T cell receptor beta chains from the same sample are listed, as sequenced in a study of CD8 T cells in Susac syndrome. A quantity of about 0.5 to 1 ug RNA underwent reverse transcription using random hexamers. TCRdb used MiXCR to reprocess the immunoSEQ multiplex PCR reads, holding one entry per CDR3 protein. There are some 160,000 distinct CDR3 sequences in the sample; roughly nine tenths occur only once, and about 0.073% lies in the top ten. Sequencing was performed on CD4+ T cells from PBMCs. The origin of the receptors is a human donor in good health.

This chain uses TRBV3-1 with TRBJ2-5; D remains ambiguous. This CDR3 is 15 amino acids long. CDR1 and CDR2 from the germline V gene are LGHDT and YNNKEL (reference sequence). V was cut by 0 bases and J by 5 bases, with 13 bases left in between. The CDR3 region has the DNA TGTGCCAGCAGCCAAGATCGCGGAGCCAGGGAGACCCAGTACTTC. Its protein is CASSQDRGARETQYF.

The J gene is TRBJ1-6, the V gene TRBV3-1, with D unclear. The CDR3 contains 15 residues. V was clipped by 0 bases and J by 11 bases, with 14 bases between them. CDR1 is LGHDT and CDR2 is YNNKEL in the germline V gene (reference sequence). The CDR3 spells CASSQEWGMGAPLHF. The CDR3 nucleotides read TGTGCCAGCAGCCAAGAATGGGGTATGGGCGCACCCCTCCACTTT.

The rearrangement links TRBV7-2 to TRBJ2-1; D tentatively fits TRBD1 or TRBD2 (5 bases each). The germline V and J ends were trimmed by 5 bases and 7 bases, with 18 bases remaining between them. The CDR3 covers 15 residues. Germline V gene sequence: CDR1 SGHTA, CDR2 FQGNSA. In DNA, the CDR3 is TGTGCCAGCAGCCGGGGACGGAACGGACCAAATGAGCAGTTCTTC. Translating it yields CASSRGRNGPNEQFF.

The chain combines TRBV7-8 with TRBJ1-1; D ambiguous. This CDR3 has 14 amino acids. CDR1 SGHVS and CDR2 FQNEAQ come from the germline V gene. The V end was cut by 2 bases, the J end by 5 bases, with 12 bases between. The CDR3 is CASSLQARETEAFF. In nucleotides, the CDR3 is TGTGCCAGCAGCTTACAGGCTCGCGAGACTGAAGCTTTCTTT.

The genes are TRBV7-2 and TRBJ2-7, with 9 bases identical to TRBD1. This CDR3 region has 14 residues. After removal of 5 bases from V and 3 bases from J, the junction contained 5 bases not matched to a gene. Per the germline V gene, CDR1 is SGHTA and CDR2 is FQGNSA. For the CDR3, the DNA is TGTGCCAGCAGCCGCCGGACAGGGGACTACGAGCAGTACTTC. It specifies CASSRRTGDYEQYF.

The rearrangement links TRBV20-1 to TRBJ2-5; 9 bases match TRBD2. Germline trimming cut 8 bases from V and 5 bases from J; bases unmatched to any gene: 15. Germline assignment: CDR1 DFQATT and CDR2 SNEGSKA (reference sequence). There are 15 residues in the CDR3. CDR3 DNA sequence: TGCAGTCCTACAGGAGGCGGGAGGGTGTACGAGACCCAGTACTTC. Translating it yields CSPTGGGRVYETQYF.

The genes are TRBV28 and TRBJ2-7, with D unresolved. The CDR3 has 12 residues. The germline V gene encodes CDR1 MDHEN and CDR2 SYDVKM. V lost 3 bases to trimming and J lost 3 bases, with 6 bases between them. CDR3 region: CASSFDIYEQYF. The CDR3 nucleotides read TGTGCCAGCAGTTTTGACATCTACGAGCAGTACTTC.

The chain employs TRBV29-1 and TRBJ2-1, with D possibly matching TRBD2 (5 bases). Germline-derived CDR1 and CDR2 are SQVTM and ANQGSEA. The length of the CDR3 is 11 residues. The V end was cut by 2 bases, the J end by 11 bases, with 10 bases between. CDR3 sequence: CSVEFGEQQFF. The DNA for the CDR3 is TGCAGCGTTGAATTTGGGGAGCAGCAGTTCTTC.

The chain couples TRBV18 to TRBJ1-6; possibly TRBD1 for D (5 bases). The germline V and J ends were trimmed by 3 bases and 9 bases, with 15 bases remaining between them. The germline V gene encodes CDR1 KGHSH and CDR2 LQKENI. The CDR3 is 15 residues long. CDR3 coding DNA: TGTGCCAGCTCACCCGGGACTGCCTCAGGTTCACCCCTCCACTTT. It codes for CASSPGTASGSPLHF.

This rearrangement joins TRBV6-5 to TRBJ2-5; 8 bases agree with TRBD2. Germline assignment: CDR1 MNHEY and CDR2 SVGAGI. V shed 6 bases and J 4 bases; nucleotides not matched to a gene: 7. The CDR3 runs to 14 residues. CDR3 nucleotides: TGTGCCAGCAGCCCCGGGGGGGCAAGAGAGACCCAGTACTTC. This encodes CASSPGGARETQYF.

The rearrangement uses TRBV12-3 or TRBV12-4 and TRBJ2-5, with 8 bases aligning to TRBD2. This CDR3 has 14 amino acids. V dropped 8 bases and J dropped 2; count of bases not matched to a gene: 7. CDR3 region: CASGSSGRQETQYF. Here the CDR3 DNA reads TGTGCCAGCGGGTCTAGCGGGCGTCAAGAGACCCAGTACTTC.

The V call is TRBV4-1, the J call TRBJ1-5; D unclear. The germline CDR1 and CDR2 sequences are MGHRA and YSYEKL. V lost 4 bases and J lost 0, with 10 bases in between. The CDR3 is 15 amino acids. The CDR3 bases are TGCGCCAGCAGCCCGTCGACATTTAGCAATCAGCCCCAGCATTTT. Protein: CASSPSTFSNQPQHF.

The chain recombines TRBV29-1 with TRBJ1-5; 7 nucleotides line up with TRBD1. Germline V gene sequence: CDR1 SQVTM, CDR2 ANQGSEA. J was trimmed by 5 bases and V by 4 bases; bases with no gene match: 8. CDR3 length equals 14 residues. The CDR3 sequence: CSVAGRGIDQPQHF. The CDR3 coding sequence is TGCAGCGTTGCGGGCAGGGGGATCGATCAGCCCCAGCATTTT.

The chain uses TRBV27 and TRBJ2-1; no clear D gene. The CDR3 has 15 residues. V lost 4 bases and J lost 0, with 10 bases in between. Germline CDR1 is MNHEY and CDR2 is SMNVEV (reference sequence). The CDR3 reads CASSSPGRSYNEQFF. In DNA, the CDR3 is TGTGCCAGCAGTTCGCCGGGTCGCTCCTACAATGAGCAGTTCTTC.

This sequence joins TRBV11-2 and TRBJ2-7, with D unresolved. Trimming removed 2 bases from V and 2 bases from J, with 10 bases in between. Germline V gene lookup returns CDR1 SGHAT and CDR2 FQNNGV. This CDR3 contains 14 residues. For the CDR3, the DNA is TGTGCCAGCAGCTTACAGCCCAATACCTACGAGCAGTACTTC. This codes for CASSLQPNTYEQYF. The full variable domain, its missing parts supplied by reference TRBV11-2 and TRBJ2-7, is EAGVAQSPRYKIIEKRQSVAFWCNPISGHATLYWYQQILGQGPKLLIQFQNNGVVDDSQLPKDRFSAERLKGVDSTLKIQPAKLEDSAVYLCASSLQPNTYEQYFGPGTRLTVT.

V and J are TRBV3-1 and TRBJ2-1; D may be TRBD1 or TRBD2 (5 bases each). Germline CDR1 LGHDT, CDR2 YNNKEL (reference sequence). The length of the CDR3 is 14 residues. V was shortened by 1 base and J by 7 bases, with 11 bases between the two germline ends. The DNA of the CDR3 is TGTGCCAGCAGCCAAGTGGGGGAAGGGAATGAGCAGTTCTTC. Its protein is CASSQVGEGNEQFF.